This TCR beta chain was recorded in a study of shared clonotypes between healthy human individuals. Whole-study context: The study used three CD4 naive, three CD4 memory, two CD8 naive and one CD8 memory plate per donor. Whole-study results and caveats: In contrast to clonotypes shared by all four donors, non-shared clonotypes had lower generation probabilities.

Donors were Caucasian adults residing in Nashville, Tennessee, USA. Naive CD4+ cells were CD45RA-selected; the remaining cells were memory. On this clone: Its specificity is unknown.

This CDR3 region has 13 residues. Trimming removed 3 bases from V and 6 bases from J, with 9 bases in between. Germline CDR1 and CDR2: SGHAT and FQNNGV. Using immunoSEQ multiplex PCR, the repertoire was profiled, and TCRdb retains in-frame clones only, with some absent. The sample lists approximately 1.1 million clones, 78% seen once, with under 0.65% in the top ten. The chain recombines TRBV11-2 with TRBJ2-1; D gene uncertain. Sequencing was done on a sample of memory CD4+ T cells from PBMCs. Subset here: CD45RA-negative fraction. This TCR was recovered from a man between 18 and 35 years old in good health. Some clones in this sample may be carry-over from other donors' samples. As DNA, the CDR3 is TGTGCCAGCAGCTTTCCCAGTACCAATGAGCAGTTCTTC. Translation: CASSFPSTNEQFF.